The 27 T cell receptor beta chains presented below share a single source sample, sequenced in a study of T cell responses to AZD1222 COVID-19 vaccine. The protocol was immunoSEQ multiplex PCR, while the TCRdb copy is restricted to in-frame clones and leaves out a portion. The sample gives approximately 120,000 clones, 75% to 95% of which show up once; around 6.9% is in the top ten. Sequencing was performed on peripheral blood, taken on day 0 of AZD1222 vaccination. Receptors were obtained from an adult in good health.

The chain employs TRBV29-1 and TRBJ2-7, with 13 bases aligning to TRBD2. There are 13 residues in the CDR3. Germline-derived CDR1 and CDR2 are SQVTM and ANQGSEA. The junction had 4 bases not matched to a gene; V was cut back by 4 bases and J by 7 bases. The CDR3 is CSVGLAGGGEQYF. The CDR3 DNA sequence: TGCAGCGTTGGACTAGCGGGAGGCGGGGAGCAGTACTTC.

The V and J genes are TRBV7-3 and TRBJ2-2; no reliable D call. CDR1 is SGHTA and CDR2 is FQGTGA in the germline V gene. The CDR3 is made up of 19 amino acids. The V end lost 0 bases, the J end lost 0 bases, and 17 bases lay between the germline ends. CDR3 DNA: TGTGCCAGCAGCTTAACCCCATCCATCGGACGGACGAACACCGGGGAGCTGTTTTTT. Its translation is CASSLTPSIGRTNTGELFF.

The chain carries TRBV27 and TRBJ1-6; D is ambiguous. V lost 6 bases, J lost 1 base, and 16 bases lay in between. Per the germline V gene, CDR1 is MNHEY and CDR2 is SMNVEV (reference sequence). The CDR3 is 17 amino acids. The CDR3 nucleotides read TGTGCCAGCAGCCCTTTGAAGGGATCTTCCTATAATTCACCCCTCCACTTT. It codes for CASSPLKGSSYNSPLHF.

The chain has TRBV6-1 and TRBJ1-6; D is undetermined. CDR3 length: 13 amino acids. Trimming shortened V by 8 bases and J by 4 bases, and 9 bases separated the two germline ends. Germline V gene sequence: CDR1 MNHNS, CDR2 SASEGT. This CDR3 reads CASGEGYNSPLHF. The CDR3 DNA follows: TGTGCCAGCGGGGAGGGTTATAATTCACCCCTCCACTTT.

This rearrangement joins TRBV11-2 to TRBJ2-5; 9 bases are shared with TRBD1. V dropped 6 bases and J dropped 5; count of bases not matched to a gene: 13. This CDR3 has 16 residues. Germline V gives CDR1 SGHAT, CDR2 FQNNGV. As DNA, the CDR3 is TGTGCCAGCAGGTCCCCTAGGGACAGGGTAGGGGAGACCCAGTACTTC. This sequence encodes CASRSPRDRVGETQYF.

This clone was seen a single time. The V and J genes are TRBV28 and TRBJ2-1; TRBD2 is a possible D gene (6 bases). V gave up 6 bases and J gave up 9 bases, with 12 bases separating them. Germline-derived CDR1 and CDR2 are MDHEN and SYDVKM. The CDR3 sequence is 12 residues long. CDR3 region: CASRSGVGEQFF. The CDR3 DNA sequence: TGTGCCAGCAGGTCGGGAGTGGGTGAGCAGTTCTTC.

The chain couples TRBV7-2 to TRBJ1-6, with TRBD1 identical over 8 bases. CDR1 is SGHTA and CDR2 is FQGNSA in the germline V gene. This CDR3 region has 16 residues. The trim removed 5 bases at V and 9 bases at J, leaving 12 bases unmatched. The CDR3 loop is CASSPWTGNVVSPLHF. The CDR3 DNA reads TGTGCCAGCAGCCCCTGGACAGGGAACGTAGTTTCACCCCTCCACTTT.

The chain is built from TRBV28 and TRBJ2-3; tentative D call: TRBD1 (5 bases). V was clipped by 0 bases and J by 1 base, with 17 bases between them. The CDR3 has 18 residues. Germline V gene sequence: CDR1 MDHEN, CDR2 SYDVKM. CDR3: CASSLWSRRLQGTDTQYF. The CDR3 DNA reads as TGTGCCAGCAGTTTATGGTCCCGTCGGCTACAGGGCACAGATACGCAGTATTTT.

The chain uses TRBV7-2 and TRBJ2-5; D gene uncertain. This CDR3 has 13 residues. Trimming left V 0 bases short and J 5 bases short, with 7 bases between. Looked up from germline, CDR1 is SGHTA and CDR2 is FQGNSA. CDR3 nucleotide sequence: TGTGCCAGCAGCTTAGCCCCAAGGGAGACCCAGTACTTC. Encoded protein: CASSLAPRETQYF.

The CDR3 nucleotides are TGTGCCAGCAGTTACTCGACAGACCTAATCACAGATACGCAGTATTTT. Translated, it gives CASSYSTDLITDTQYF. The chain employs TRBV6-6 and TRBJ2-3; TRBD1 might be the D (5 bases). The germline V gene encodes CDR1 MNHNY and CDR2 SVGAGI (reference sequence). V shed 0 bases and J shed 2 bases, with 12 bases lying between them. CDR3 length: 16 amino acids.

The chain recombines TRBV28 with TRBJ2-3, with D hard to call. The CDR3 length is 13 residues. V was pared by 5 bases and J by 4 bases, with 10 bases between. The germline V gene has CDR1 MDHEN and CDR2 SYDVKM. The chain's CDR3 is CASSVTLSDTQYF. CDR3 in DNA: TGTGCCAGCAGTGTTACCCTGTCAGATACGCAGTATTTT.

The chain combines TRBV19 with TRBJ2-7, with 8 positions matching TRBD2. V was clipped by 3 bases and J by 2 bases; unmatched bases: 6. The CDR3 runs 15 residues. Germline CDR1 reads LNHDA; CDR2 reads SQIVND (reference sequence). The CDR3 bases are TGTGCCAGTAGTATCGGCGGGGGGCAAACCTACGAGCAGTACTTC. Translating gives CASSIGGGQTYEQYF.

The J gene is TRBJ1-1, the V gene TRBV27; D remains unclear. Germline V gives CDR1 MNHEY, CDR2 SMNVEV (reference sequence). There are 13 residues in the CDR3. V lost 0 bases and J lost 5, with 7 bases in between. The CDR3 reads CASSLSGWTEAFF. CDR3 coding DNA: TGTGCCAGCAGTTTATCAGGGTGGACTGAAGCTTTCTTT.

With regard to this clone: The junction and the germline gene differ at one end; a read error may be behind it. The chain links TRBV5-4 to TRBJ2-3, with unresolved D. This CDR3 is 14 amino acids long. Germline values: CDR1 SGHNT, CDR2 YYREEE (reference sequence). The CDR3 coding sequence is TGTGCCAGCAGCTTGTCTAGTCGCACGGATACGCAGTATTTT. Encoded protein: CASSLSSRTDTQYF.

The chain has TRBV27 and TRBJ1-2; the D is unclear. The CDR3 consists of 11 residues. Germline assignment: CDR1 MNHEY and CDR2 SMNVEV (reference sequence). V was clipped by 5 bases and J by 6 bases, with 7 bases between them. The CDR3 region is CASSGRNGYTF. The DNA for the CDR3 is TGTGCCAGCAGTGGCAGGAATGGCTACACCTTC.

The chain combines TRBV7-3 with TRBJ2-3; 8 positions agree with TRBD2. The junction had 18 bases not matched to a gene; V was cut back by 1 base and J by 6 bases. CDR1 SGHTA and CDR2 FQGTGA come from the germline V gene. This CDR3 comprises 19 residues. The CDR3 is CASSLRGGGLAGGPDTQYF. The CDR3 DNA is TGTGCCAGCAGCTTAAGGGGTGGGGGTCTCGCGGGAGGACCCGATACGCAGTATTTT.

This clone was seen only once. The chain employs TRBV10-3 and TRBJ2-6, with 7 bases identical to TRBD1. J was trimmed by 13 bases and V by 2 bases; bases with no gene match: 5. Germline values: CDR1 ENHRY, CDR2 SYGVKD. The CDR3 runs to 13 residues. The CDR3 reads CAISEGQDRVLTF. DNA of the CDR3: TGTGCCATCAGTGAGGGACAGGATCGGGTCCTGACTTTC.

The CDR3: CSASPGQLNSPLHF. CDR3 DNA sequence: TGCAGTGCTAGTCCGGGACAGCTTAATTCACCCCTCCACTTT. The rearrangement links TRBV20-1 to TRBJ1-6; 7 bases line up with TRBD1. The CDR3 totals 14 residues. The germline gives CDR1 DFQATT, CDR2 SNEGSKA (reference sequence). With 3 bases clipped from V and 6 bases from J, the junction kept 5 bases outside the gene matches.

V usage is TRBV7-9 and J usage is TRBJ1-2, with D possibly TRBD1 on 5 matching bases. Trimming removed 5 bases at V and 4 bases at J, with 17 bases between. CDR1 and CDR2 (germline): SEHNR, FQNEAQ (reference sequence). This CDR3 has 15 residues. CDR3 bases: TGTGCCAGCAGCGCGCCGGGAGGGACGGCCTATGGCTACACCTTC. Translation gives CASSAPGGTAYGYTF. The entire variable domain, with the rest obtained from reference TRBV7-9 and TRBJ1-2, is as follows: DTGVSQNPRHKITKRGQNVTFRCDPISEHNRLYWYRQTLGQGPEFLTYFQNEAQLEKSRLLSDRFSAERPKGSFSTLEIQRTEQGDSAMYLCASSAPGGTAYGYTFGSGTRLTVV.

This chain joins TRBV19 and TRBJ2-5, with no clear D. CDR1 is LNHDA and CDR2 is SQIVND in the germline V gene (reference sequence). CDR3 length: 15 amino acids. The ends were cut back, 4 bases at V and 2 bases at J, with 14 bases in the middle. The CDR3 bases are TGTGCCAGTAGTACCAGGCACGGCTATCAAGAGACCCAGTACTTC. This encodes CASSTRHGYQETQYF.

This clone occurred once. The rearrangement uses TRBV27 and TRBJ2-7, with 9 nucleotides matching TRBD2. The J segment lost 1 base and the V segment lost 8 bases, leaving 18 bases of the junction unmatched. Germline-derived CDR1 and CDR2 are MNHEY and SMNVEV (reference sequence). This CDR3 region has 18 residues. The CDR3 DNA is TGTGCCAGCGCTCCGGGACTAGCAGTAGTAGGTTCGTCCTACGAGCAGTACTTC. Translating gives CASAPGLAVVGSSYEQYF.

The V and J genes are TRBV3-1 (or the pseudogene TRBV3-2) and TRBJ2-7; D uncertain. Trimming shortened V by 1 base and J by 2 bases, and 3 bases separated the two germline ends. The CDR3 length is 12 residues. Germline V gives CDR1 LGHDT, CDR2 YNNKEL (reference sequence). The chain's CDR3 is CASSQATYEQYF. The CDR3 DNA is TGTGCCAGCAGCCAAGCCACCTACGAGCAGTACTTC.

This clone is a singleton in its sample. The V and J genes are TRBV28 and TRBJ2-7, with D maybe TRBD2 (6 bases). The germline V gene encodes CDR1 MDHEN and CDR2 SYDVKM. Trimming removed 6 bases at V and 7 bases at J, with 16 bases between. The length of the CDR3 is 13 residues. CDR3 in DNA: TGTGCCAGCAGCCCCCCGGGACGGGGGGAGCAGTACTTC. Residues: CASSPPGRGEQYF.

This clone was found once. V is TRBV30 and J is TRBJ2-5; TRBD2 agrees at 11 bases. Germline assignment: CDR1 GTSNPN and CDR2 SVGIG (reference sequence). The CDR3 contains 15 residues. The V gene end was trimmed by 0 bases and the J gene end by 4 bases; junction bases not matched to a gene: 4. The CDR3 sequence is CAWSVLGLAGETQYF. In DNA form, the CDR3 reads TGTGCCTGGAGTGTACTCGGACTAGCGGGAGAGACCCAGTACTTC.

The chain is built from TRBV6-4 and TRBJ2-5, with 8 bases identical to TRBD2. The CDR3 runs to 14 residues. Germline CDR1 MRHNA, CDR2 SNTAGT. V was pared by 8 bases and J by 2 bases, with 7 bases of the junction left unmatched. The CDR3 bases are TGTGCCAGCGCCCCCACTAGCGGACAAGAGACCCAGTACTTC. It is translated as CASAPTSGQETQYF.

The chain has TRBV10-1 and TRBJ2-7, with TRBD1 as a possible D gene (5 bases). The V gene's germline CDR1 is WNHNN and CDR2 SYGVQD (reference sequence). Trimming stripped 0 bases from V and 3 bases from J, with 15 bases between. The CDR3 contains 16 residues. The CDR3 DNA reads TGCGCCAGCAGTGAGTCTCGTTCCGGACAAAACTACGAGCAGTACTTC. Encoded protein: CASSESRSGQNYEQYF.

The J gene is TRBJ1-2, the V gene TRBV4-1; possible D gene TRBD1, 5 bases. CDR3 size: 19 residues. The germline V gene has CDR1 MGHRA and CDR2 YSYEKL. Trimming cost V 1 base and J 1 base, with 22 bases left between them. The DNA for the CDR3 is TGCGCCAGCAGCCAAGGAGTTTCGGGGGGAACTACACTTAACTATGGCTACACCTTC. Its translation: CASSQGVSGGTTLNYGYTF.